This TCR beta chain was retrieved from a study of T cells after yellow fever vaccination. Study outcomes and limitations: Across the CD4 and CD8 compartments, a small share of clonotypes was present in both. Reappearance after the booster was observed for most primary-vaccination clones (roughly 97% CD4, about 91% CD8). Secondary responses were weaker yet peaked faster, day 5 versus 15.

The CDR3 is 15 amino acids. The V end lost 4 bases, the J end lost 0 bases, and 13 bases lay between the germline ends. The germline gives CDR1 SGHRS, CDR2 YFSETQ. TCR cDNA, made by 5'RACE template switching, carried an added universal primer site and UMIs. TCRdb reprocessed the 5' RACE reads via MiXCR and lists one record per CDR3 protein. The table shows approximately 260,000 distinct CDR3 sequences, with 10% to 15% occurring only once. This clonotype was picked up a small number of times. Antigen unknown. This receptor was obtained from a man aged 25 to 40 who received the YFV17D yellow fever vaccine. The chain carries TRBV5-1 and TRBJ1-1; D ambiguous. This sample comprised CD4+ T cells sorted from PBMCs, obtained 45 days after the yellow fever booster vaccination. The CDR3, as DNA: TGCGCCAGCAGCAACGGGCCATTTATGAACACTGAAGCTTTCTTT. It is translated as CASSNGPFMNTEAFF.